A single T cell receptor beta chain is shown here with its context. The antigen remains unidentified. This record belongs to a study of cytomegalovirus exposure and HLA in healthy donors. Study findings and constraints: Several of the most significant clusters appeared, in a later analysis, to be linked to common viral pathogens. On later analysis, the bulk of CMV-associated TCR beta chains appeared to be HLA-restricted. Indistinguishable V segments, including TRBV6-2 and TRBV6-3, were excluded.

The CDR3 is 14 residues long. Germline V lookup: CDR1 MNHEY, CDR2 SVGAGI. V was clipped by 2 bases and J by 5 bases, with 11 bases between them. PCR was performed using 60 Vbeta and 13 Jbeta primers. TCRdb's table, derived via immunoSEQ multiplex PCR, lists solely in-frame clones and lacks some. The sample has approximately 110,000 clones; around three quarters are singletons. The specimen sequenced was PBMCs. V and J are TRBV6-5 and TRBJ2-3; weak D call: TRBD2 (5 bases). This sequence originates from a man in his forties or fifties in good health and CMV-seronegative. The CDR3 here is CASSYNLEGDTQYF. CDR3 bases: TGTGCCAGCAGTTACAATTTAGAGGGAGATACGCAGTATTTT.